Described below is a single T cell receptor (beta chain) sequence and its context. The sample is drawn from a study of T cell responses to AZD1222 COVID-19 vaccine. After removal of 3 bases from V and 7 bases from J, the junction contained 8 bases not matched to a gene. Germline V gene data show CDR1 as LNHDA and CDR2 as SQIVND (reference sequence). CDR3 size: 16 residues. Assay: immunoSEQ multiplex PCR; the TCRdb copy retains only in-frame clones and omits some. There are over 100,000 clones in the sample; 80% to 90% occur only once, and 2.4% lies in the top ten. The J gene is TRBJ2-2, the V gene TRBV19; 10 nucleotides line up with TRBD2. Sequencing used peripheral blood, obtained on day 0 of AZD1222 vaccination. The sequence was obtained from an adult in good health. CDR3 nucleotides: TGTGCCAGTAGTATGGCCGGGACTAGCGTAGGCGGGGAGCTGTTTTTT. It is translated as CASSMAGTSVGGELFF.